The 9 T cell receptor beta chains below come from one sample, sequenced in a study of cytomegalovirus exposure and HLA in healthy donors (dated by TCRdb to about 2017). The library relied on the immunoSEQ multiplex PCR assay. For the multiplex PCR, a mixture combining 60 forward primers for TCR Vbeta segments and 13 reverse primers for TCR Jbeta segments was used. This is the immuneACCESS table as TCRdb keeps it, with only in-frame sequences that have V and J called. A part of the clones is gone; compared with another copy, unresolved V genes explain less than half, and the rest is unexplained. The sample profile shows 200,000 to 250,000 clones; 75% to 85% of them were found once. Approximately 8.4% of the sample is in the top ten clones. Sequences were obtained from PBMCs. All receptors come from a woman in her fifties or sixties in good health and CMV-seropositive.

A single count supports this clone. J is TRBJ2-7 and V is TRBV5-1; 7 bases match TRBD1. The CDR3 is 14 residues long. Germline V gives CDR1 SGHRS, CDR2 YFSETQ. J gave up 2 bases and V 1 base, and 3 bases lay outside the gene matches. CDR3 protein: CASSLRTGPYEQYF. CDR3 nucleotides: TGCGCCAGCAGCTTGCGGACAGGCCCCTACGAGCAGTACTTC.

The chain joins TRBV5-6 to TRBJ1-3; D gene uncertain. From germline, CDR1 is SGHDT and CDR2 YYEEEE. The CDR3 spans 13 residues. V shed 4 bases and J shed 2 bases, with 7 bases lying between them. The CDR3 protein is CASSVDTGNTIYF. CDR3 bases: TGTGCCAGCAGCGTCGACACTGGAAACACCATATATTTT.

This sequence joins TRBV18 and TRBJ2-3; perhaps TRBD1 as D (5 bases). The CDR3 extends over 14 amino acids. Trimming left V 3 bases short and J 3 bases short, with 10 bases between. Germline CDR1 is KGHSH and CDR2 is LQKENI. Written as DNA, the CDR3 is TGTGCCAGCTCACCCGGACACGCTACAGATACGCAGTATTTT. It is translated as CASSPGHATDTQYF.

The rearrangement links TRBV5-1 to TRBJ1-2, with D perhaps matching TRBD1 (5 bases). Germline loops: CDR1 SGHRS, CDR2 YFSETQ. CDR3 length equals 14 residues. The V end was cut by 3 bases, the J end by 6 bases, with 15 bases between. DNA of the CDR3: TGCGCCAGCAGCTATGGGGGGAATCAAGATGGCTACACCTTC. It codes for CASSYGGNQDGYTF.

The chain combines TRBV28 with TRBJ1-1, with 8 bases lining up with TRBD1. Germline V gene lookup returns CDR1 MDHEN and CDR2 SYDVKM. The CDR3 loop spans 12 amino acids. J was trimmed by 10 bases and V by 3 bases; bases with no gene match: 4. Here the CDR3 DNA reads TGTGCCAGCAGTTTTCCCGACAGGGGAGCTTTCTTT. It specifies CASSFPDRGAFF.

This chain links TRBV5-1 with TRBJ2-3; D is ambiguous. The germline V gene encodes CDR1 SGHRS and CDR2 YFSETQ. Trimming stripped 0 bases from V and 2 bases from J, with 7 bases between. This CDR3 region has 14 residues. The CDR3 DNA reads TGCGCCAGCAGCTTGGCGGCGGACACAGATACGCAGTATTTT. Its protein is CASSLAADTDTQYF.

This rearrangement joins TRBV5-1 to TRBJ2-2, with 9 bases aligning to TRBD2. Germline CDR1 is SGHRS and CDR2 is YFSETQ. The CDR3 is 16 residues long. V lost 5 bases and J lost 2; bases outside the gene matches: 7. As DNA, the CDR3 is TGCGCCAGCAGGGGCCTAGCGGGACCTAACACCGGGGAGCTGTTTTTT. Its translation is CASRGLAGPNTGELFF.

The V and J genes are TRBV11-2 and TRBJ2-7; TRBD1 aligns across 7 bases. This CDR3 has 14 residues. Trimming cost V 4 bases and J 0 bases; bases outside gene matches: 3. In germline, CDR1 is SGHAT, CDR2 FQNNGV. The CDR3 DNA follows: TGTGCCAGCAGCTCGACAGGGTCCTCCTACGAGCAGTACTTC. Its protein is CASSSTGSSYEQYF.

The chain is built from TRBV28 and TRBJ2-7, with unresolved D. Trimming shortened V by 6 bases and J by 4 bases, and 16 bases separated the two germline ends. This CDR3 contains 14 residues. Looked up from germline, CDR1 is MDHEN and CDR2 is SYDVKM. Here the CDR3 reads CASRPAGNLYEQYF. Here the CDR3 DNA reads TGTGCCAGCAGACCCGCAGGCAATTTATACGAGCAGTACTTC.